A single sample gave rise to the 29 T cell receptor beta chains below, sequenced in a study of OX40 agonist ivuxolimab in advanced cancers. Sequencing used immunoSEQ multiplex PCR; TCRdb keeps in-frame clones, though not all of them. The repertoire holds around 77,000 clones, with 65% to 90% as singletons. This specimen consisted of CD4+ or CD8+ T cells sorted from blood, obtained in a trial of the OX40 agonist ivuxolimab. Receptors originate from an adult with an advanced solid tumor such as melanoma, head and neck, liver or kidney cancer.

V usage is TRBV7-2 and J usage is TRBJ2-1; TRBD2 matches 8 bases. Trimming took 1 base from V and 6 from J; bases not matched to a gene: 2. Germline V gene data show CDR1 as SGHTA and CDR2 as FQGNSA. This CDR3 region has 14 residues. The CDR3 DNA reads TGTGCCAGCAGCTTAGGGGGACTAGTCAATGAGCAGTTCTTC. Translating it yields CASSLGGLVNEQFF. The full variable domain, with the rest looked up from reference TRBV7-2 and TRBJ2-1, is GAGVSQSPSNKVTEKGKDVELRCDPISGHTALYWYRQSLGQGLEFLIYFQGNSAPDKSGLPSDRFSAERTGGSVSTLTIQRTQQEDSAVYLCASSLGGLVNEQFFGPGTRLTVL.

J is TRBJ1-2 and V is TRBV9, with a possible D match to TRBD1 (5 bases). Trimming pared 0 bases from V and 1 base from J, leaving 10 bases between. From germline, CDR1 is SGDLS and CDR2 YYNGEE. The CDR3 runs 15 residues. The CDR3 region has the DNA TGTGCCAGCAGCGTAGGGCAGGGAATTAACTATGGCTACACCTTC. Encoded protein: CASSVGQGINYGYTF. The entire variable domain, with the rest obtained from reference TRBV9 and TRBJ1-2, is as follows: DSGVTQTPKHLITATGQRVTLRCSPRSGDLSVYWYQQSLDQGLQFLIQYYNGEERAKGNILERFSAQQFPDLHSELNLSSLELGDSALYFCASSVGQGINYGYTFGSGTRLTVV.

The chain employs TRBV6-5 and TRBJ2-7; D is possibly TRBD1 or TRBD2 (5 bases each). The CDR3 extends over 15 amino acids. Germline V gene sequence: CDR1 MNHEY, CDR2 SVGAGI. Trimming took 4 bases from V and 3 from J, leaving 16 bases between them. CDR3 amino acids: CASSLRGRRVYEQYF. CDR3 nucleotides: TGTGCCAGCAGTTTGAGGGGACGACGAGTCTACGAGCAGTACTTC.

This chain connects TRBV20-1 to TRBJ2-7; weak D call: TRBD1 (6 bases). Germline lookup yields CDR1 DFQATT and CDR2 SNEGSKA (reference sequence). The CDR3 spans 11 residues. The DNA of the CDR3 is TGCACCCCAGGGGCTAGCTACGAGCAGTACTTC. Translating gives CTPGASYEQYF.

This rearrangement joins TRBV19 to TRBJ2-5; D call uncertain. The CDR3 totals 13 residues. CDR1 and CDR2 from the germline V gene are LNHDA and SQIVND (reference sequence). The germline V and J ends were trimmed by 4 bases and 1 base, with 7 bases remaining between them. DNA of the CDR3: TGTGCCAGTAGTACCAGGCTCCAAGAGACCCAGTACTTC. Translating gives CASSTRLQETQYF.

The V and J genes are TRBV6-5 and TRBJ2-6; no reliable D call. The CDR3 spans 14 residues. CDR1 is MNHEY, CDR2 SVGAGI, per germline. Trimming left V 6 bases short and J 0 bases short, with 6 bases between. The CDR3 loop is CASRPSSGANVLTF. The CDR3 nucleotides are TGTGCCAGCAGACCCAGCTCTGGGGCCAACGTCCTGACTTTC.

The CDR3 sequence: CASSLGQRRVSPLHF. DNA of the CDR3: TGTGCCAGCAGCTTGGGCCAGAGGAGGGTTTCACCCCTCCACTTT. The chain carries TRBV7-3 and TRBJ1-6; no clear D gene. Germline V CDR1 and CDR2: SGHTA, FQGTGA. This CDR3 comprises 15 residues. V lost 3 bases and J 9 bases, leaving 15 bases between the germline ends.

The V and J genes are TRBV7-3 and TRBJ1-1; 8 bases are shared with TRBD1. Per the germline V gene, CDR1 is SGHTA and CDR2 is FQGTGA. Losses at the gene ends were 2 bases for V and 4 bases for J; bases not matched to a gene: 6. The CDR3 consists of 15 residues. CDR3 in DNA: TGTGCCAGCAGCTTAGGGGGAACAGGGGGCACTGAAGCTTTCTTT. It encodes CASSLGGTGGTEAFF.

This sequence joins TRBV27 and TRBJ2-7; D may be TRBD2 (6 bases). Trimming removed 6 bases at V and 2 bases at J, with 14 bases between. CDR1 and CDR2 from the germline V gene are MNHEY and SMNVEV (reference sequence). The CDR3 is 14 residues long. CDR3 DNA: TGTGCCAGCAGAAGATATCCGGGGGCCTACGAGCAGTACTTC. Translating gives CASRRYPGAYEQYF.

V gene TRBV6-5 combines with J gene TRBJ1-2; D not certain. The CDR3 totals 15 residues. CDR1 is MNHEY, CDR2 SVGAGI, per germline. Trimming cost V 4 bases and J 5 bases, with 17 bases left between them. In DNA, the CDR3 is TGTGCCAGCAGTTTTTTAACCGGGCCCGCATATGGCTACACCTTC. Translating it yields CASSFLTGPAYGYTF.

This clone was seen a single time. The J gene is TRBJ1-4, the V gene TRBV25-1; D perhaps matches TRBD1 (6 bases). V gave up 3 bases and J gave up 8 bases, with 13 bases separating them. Germline values: CDR1 MGHDK, CDR2 SYGVNS. There are 14 residues in the CDR3. For the CDR3, the DNA is TGTGCCAGCAGTGAGTCAGGGGTCAGGGAAAAACTGTTTTTT. This gives the protein CASSESGVREKLFF.

This clone has a handful of counts. The genes are TRBV6-1 and TRBJ1-1; 7 nucleotides match TRBD1. CDR1 and CDR2 (germline): MNHNS, SASEGT. This CDR3 region has 14 residues. V lost 1 base, J lost 3 bases, and 2 bases stayed unmatched. The CDR3 sequence is CASSEDRGDTEAFF. The CDR3 nucleotides are TGTGCCAGCAGTGAAGACAGGGGAGACACTGAAGCTTTCTTT.

This clone was found once. CDR3 sequence (DNA): TGCGCCAGCAGCCCGAGGATAGGGCACTATGGCTACACCTTC. This encodes CASSPRIGHYGYTF. This rearrangement joins TRBV4-3 to TRBJ1-2; no reliable D call. The germline V and J ends were trimmed by 4 bases and 3 bases, with 12 bases remaining between them. Germline CDR1 and CDR2: LGHNA and YSLEER. There are 14 residues in the CDR3.

The rearrangement uses TRBV1 and TRBJ1-2; whether TRBD1, the table's D call, matches the DNA was not checked. TRBV1 is described as a pseudogene. The CDR3 is 13 residues long. This CDR3 reads CTTPRTGNYGYTF. CDR3 nucleotides: TGCACCACCCCTCGGACAGGTAACTATGGCTACACCTTC.

The rearrangement uses TRBV6-5 and TRBJ1-5, with a weak D call TRBD1 (5 bases). The V gene lost 4 bases and the J gene lost 6 bases, with 13 bases spanning the gap. The CDR3 covers 14 residues. Germline V gene sequence: CDR1 MNHEY, CDR2 SVGAGI. DNA of the CDR3: TGTGCCAGCAGTTCCAGACCAGACAGTCAGCCCCAGCATTTT. It encodes CASSSRPDSQPQHF.

The rearrangement uses TRBV9 and TRBJ1-2, with D perhaps TRBD1 (6 bases). Germline lookup yields CDR1 SGDLS and CDR2 YYNGEE. The CDR3 contains 14 residues. Trimming left V 0 bases short and J 3 bases short, with 9 bases between. Here the CDR3 DNA reads TGTGCCAGCAGCGTAGAGGGGGGGTACTATGGCTACACCTTC. It translates to CASSVEGGYYGYTF.

This chain links TRBV6-6 with TRBJ1-1; D unclear. CDR1 and CDR2 (germline): MNHNY, SVGAGI (reference sequence). V lost 0 bases, J lost 7 bases, and 6 bases lay in between. The CDR3 length is 12 residues. DNA of the CDR3: TGTGCCAGCAGTTACTCGCCGGGTGAAGCTTTCTTT. This gives the protein CASSYSPGEAFF.

The chain combines TRBV5-4 with TRBJ1-3; TRBD1 matches at 7 bases. The CDR3 covers 15 residues. In germline, CDR1 is SGHNT, CDR2 YYREEE (reference sequence). J was trimmed by 3 bases and V by 4 bases; bases with no gene match: 7. In DNA form, the CDR3 reads TGTGCCAGCAGCCCGGGACAGTCAGATGGAAACACCATATATTTT. Its protein product is CASSPGQSDGNTIYF.

The rearrangement links TRBV2 to TRBJ2-2; 11 bases line up with TRBD2. V lost 7 bases and J lost 3; bases outside the gene matches: 7. Per germline, CDR1 SNHLY and CDR2 FYNNEI. The CDR3 runs 16 residues. The CDR3 is CASNGVAGGYTGELFF. Here the CDR3 DNA reads TGTGCCAGCAATGGGGTAGCGGGGGGGTACACCGGGGAGCTGTTTTTT.

By share, this clone ranks as medium-sized. The chain combines TRBV2 with TRBJ1-2; the D is unclear. Germline V CDR1 and CDR2: SNHLY, FYNNEI. The CDR3 has 13 residues. The V gene lost 0 bases and the J gene lost 8 bases, with 10 bases spanning the gap. As DNA, the CDR3 is TGTGCCAGCAGTGAAGCCCCGGAAGGGGGCTACACCTTC. As protein: CASSEAPEGGYTF.

The V call is TRBV5-6, the J call TRBJ2-3; D might be TRBD2 (5 bases). The CDR3 has 11 residues. V was shortened by 2 bases and J by 12 bases, with 10 bases between the two germline ends. Germline loops: CDR1 SGHDT, CDR2 YYEEEE. The CDR3 nucleotides read TGTGCCAGCAGCTTCGCTAGCAGCCAGTATTTT. Translation: CASSFASSQYF.

The V call is TRBV18, the J call TRBJ1-1; D gene unclear. Trimming took 0 bases from V and 7 from J, leaving 12 bases between them. The CDR3 runs 14 residues. Looked up from germline, CDR1 is KGHSH and CDR2 is LQKENI. The CDR3 nucleotides are TGTGCCAGCTCACCACCCACAGCCTGGGGTGAAGCTTTCTTT. This sequence encodes CASSPPTAWGEAFF. The complete variable domain, with remaining parts taken from reference TRBV18 and TRBJ1-1, reads NAGVMQNPRHLVRRRGQEARLRCSPMKGHSHVYWYRQLPEEGLKFMVYLQKENIIDESGMPKERFSAEFPKEGPSILRIQQVVRGDSAAYFCASSPPTAWGEAFFGQGTRLTVV.

V is TRBV6-1 and J is TRBJ1-5; unclear D gene. Trimming took off 4 bases at V and 13 bases at J, with 11 bases between the two ends. This CDR3 region has 11 residues. From germline, CDR1 is MNHNS and CDR2 SASEGT. The CDR3 sequence: CASSVDRLQHF. Here the CDR3 DNA reads TGTGCCAGCAGTGTCGACCGATTACAGCATTTT.

V gene TRBV14 combines with J gene TRBJ1-1; 7 positions match TRBD1. CDR3 length: 13 amino acids. Germline CDR1 and CDR2: SGHDN and FVKESK. V shed 5 bases and J 1 base; nucleotides not matched to a gene: 1. CDR3 sequence (DNA): TGTGCCAGCAGCAGACAGGGGAACACTGAAGCTTTCTTT. Translated: CASSRQGNTEAFF.

CDR3 in DNA: TGTGCCAGCAGTACTCGACAGCGCACAGATACGCAGTATTTT. As protein: CASSTRQRTDTQYF. This chain uses TRBV6-1 with TRBJ2-3, with a tentative D call TRBD1 (5 bases). Looked up from germline, CDR1 is MNHNS and CDR2 is SASEGT. The CDR3 spans 14 residues. With 5 bases removed from V and 1 base from J, the gap between germline ends came to 10 bases.

This clone was counted a few times. The rearrangement links TRBV5-4 to TRBJ2-7, with 12 bases lining up with TRBD1. The germline CDR1 and CDR2 sequences are SGHNT and YYREEE (reference sequence). This CDR3 contains 15 residues. The trim removed 0 bases at V and 5 bases at J, leaving 3 bases unmatched. This chain's CDR3 is CASSLGGTGGHEQYF. The CDR3 region has the DNA TGTGCCAGCAGCTTGGGGGGGACAGGGGGCCACGAGCAGTACTTC.

The rearrangement joins TRBV5-1 to TRBJ2-6; 7 nucleotides match TRBD1. The V gene end was trimmed by 1 base and the J gene end by 2 bases; junction bases not matched to a gene: 6. The CDR3 consists of 17 residues. The germline CDR1 and CDR2 sequences are SGHRS and YFSETQ. The CDR3 bases are TGCGCCAGCAGCTTGACTTTAGGGGGCGCTGGGGCCAACGTCCTGACTTTC. As protein: CASSLTLGGAGANVLTF. The whole variable domain, filled in from reference TRBV5-1 and TRBJ2-6, reads KAGVTQTPRYLIKTRGQQVTLSCSPISGHRSVSWYQQTPGQGLQFLFEYFSETQRNKGNFPGRFSGRQFSNSRSEMNVSTLELGDSALYLCASSLTLGGAGANVLTFGAGSRLTVL.

This chain uses TRBV29-1 with TRBJ1-4, with D unclear. V lost 4 bases and J lost 1, with 7 bases in between. CDR3 length equals 13 residues. CDR1 is SQVTM, CDR2 ANQGSEA, per germline. This CDR3 reads CSVGGGTNEKLFF. CDR3 nucleotides: TGCAGCGTTGGTGGAGGAACTAATGAAAAACTGTTTTTT.

The genes are TRBV18 and TRBJ2-2; D perhaps matches TRBD1 (6 bases). Trimming shortened V by 3 bases and J by 2 bases, and 13 bases separated the two germline ends. Looked up from germline, CDR1 is KGHSH and CDR2 is LQKENI. The CDR3 extends over 16 amino acids. CDR3 coding DNA: TGTGCCAGCTCACCGAATGGACAGCTTAACACCGGGGAGCTGTTTTTT. Its protein is CASSPNGQLNTGELFF.